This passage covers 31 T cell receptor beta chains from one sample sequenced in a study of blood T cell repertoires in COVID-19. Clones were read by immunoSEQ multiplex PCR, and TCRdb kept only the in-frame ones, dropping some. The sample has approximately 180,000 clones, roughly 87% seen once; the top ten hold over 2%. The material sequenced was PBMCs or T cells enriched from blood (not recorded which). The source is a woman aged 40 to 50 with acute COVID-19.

CDR3: CASSLEVGPVGNTIYF. CDR3 DNA: TGTGCCAGCAGCTTAGAGGTGGGCCCCGTGGGAAACACCATATATTTT. The J gene is TRBJ1-3, the V gene TRBV7-2; D is undetermined. This CDR3 region has 16 residues. From germline, CDR1 is SGHTA and CDR2 FQGNSA. The V end lost 1 base, the J end lost 4 bases, and 14 bases lay between the germline ends.

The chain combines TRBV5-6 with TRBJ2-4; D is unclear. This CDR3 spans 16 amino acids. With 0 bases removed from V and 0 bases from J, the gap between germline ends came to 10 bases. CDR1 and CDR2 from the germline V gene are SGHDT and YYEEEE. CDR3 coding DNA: TGTGCCAGCAGCTTGGGAGGCTCCATAGCCAAAAACATTCAGTACTTC. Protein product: CASSLGGSIAKNIQYF. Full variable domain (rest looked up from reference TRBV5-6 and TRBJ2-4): DAGVTQSPTHLIKTRGQQVTLRCSPKSGHDTVSWYQQALGQGPQFIFQYYEEEERQRGNFPDRFSGHQFPNYSSELNVNALLLGDSALYLCASSLGGSIAKNIQYFGAGTRLSVL.

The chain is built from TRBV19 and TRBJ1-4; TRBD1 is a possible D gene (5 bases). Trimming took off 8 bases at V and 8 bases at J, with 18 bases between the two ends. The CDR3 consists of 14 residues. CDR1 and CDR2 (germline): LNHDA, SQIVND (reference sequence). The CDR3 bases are TGTGCCAGTTCGGGGGGGAGCTACGGGGAAAAACTGTTTTTT. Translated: CASSGGSYGEKLFF.

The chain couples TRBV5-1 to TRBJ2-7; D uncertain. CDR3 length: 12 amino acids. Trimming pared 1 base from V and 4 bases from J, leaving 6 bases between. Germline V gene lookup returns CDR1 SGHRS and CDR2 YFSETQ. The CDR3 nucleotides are TGCGCCAGCAGCTTGCTCCCTTACGAGCAGTACTTC. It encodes CASSLLPYEQYF. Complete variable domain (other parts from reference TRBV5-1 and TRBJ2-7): KAGVTQTPRYLIKTRGQQVTLSCSPISGHRSVSWYQQTPGQGLQFLFEYFSETQRNKGNFPGRFSGRQFSNSRSEMNVSTLELGDSALYLCASSLLPYEQYFGPGTRLTVT.

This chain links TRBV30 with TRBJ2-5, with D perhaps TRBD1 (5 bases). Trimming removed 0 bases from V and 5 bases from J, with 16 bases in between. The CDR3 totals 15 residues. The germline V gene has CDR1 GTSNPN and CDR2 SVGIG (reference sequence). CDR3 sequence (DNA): TGTGCCTGGAGTGTGGGTCAGGGAAAGGGGGAGACCCAGTACTTC. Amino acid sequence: CAWSVGQGKGETQYF.

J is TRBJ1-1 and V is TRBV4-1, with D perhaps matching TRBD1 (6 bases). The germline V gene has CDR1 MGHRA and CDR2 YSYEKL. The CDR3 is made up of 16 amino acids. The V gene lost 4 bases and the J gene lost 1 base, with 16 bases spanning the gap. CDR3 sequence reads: CASSPSRTETNTEAFF. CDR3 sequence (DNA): TGCGCCAGCAGCCCCTCCCGGACAGAGACGAACACTGAAGCTTTCTTT.

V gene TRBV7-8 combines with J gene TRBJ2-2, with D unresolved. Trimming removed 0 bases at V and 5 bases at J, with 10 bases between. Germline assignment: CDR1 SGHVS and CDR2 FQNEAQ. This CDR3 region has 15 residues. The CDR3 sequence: CASSLAGAPTGELFF. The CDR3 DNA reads TGTGCCAGCAGCTTAGCAGGAGCACCTACCGGGGAGCTGTTTTTT.

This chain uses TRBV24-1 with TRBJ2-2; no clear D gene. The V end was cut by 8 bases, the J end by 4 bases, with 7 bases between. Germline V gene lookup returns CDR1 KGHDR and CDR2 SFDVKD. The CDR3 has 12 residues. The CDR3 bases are TGTGCCACCACCAGGTCCACCGGGGAGCTGTTTTTT. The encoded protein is CATTRSTGELFF.

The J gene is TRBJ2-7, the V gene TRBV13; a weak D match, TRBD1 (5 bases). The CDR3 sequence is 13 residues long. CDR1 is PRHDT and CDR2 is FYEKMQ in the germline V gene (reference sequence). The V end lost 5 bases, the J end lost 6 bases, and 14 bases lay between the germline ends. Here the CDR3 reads CASSQAGSGEQYF. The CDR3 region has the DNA TGTGCCAGCAGCCAGGCAGGGTCGGGCGAGCAGTACTTC.

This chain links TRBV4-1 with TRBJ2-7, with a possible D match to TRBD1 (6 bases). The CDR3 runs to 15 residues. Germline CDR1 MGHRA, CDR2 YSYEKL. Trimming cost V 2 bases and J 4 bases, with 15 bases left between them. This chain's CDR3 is CASSQLFLTGYEQYF. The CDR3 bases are TGCGCCAGCAGCCAACTCTTCTTAACAGGGTACGAGCAGTACTTC.

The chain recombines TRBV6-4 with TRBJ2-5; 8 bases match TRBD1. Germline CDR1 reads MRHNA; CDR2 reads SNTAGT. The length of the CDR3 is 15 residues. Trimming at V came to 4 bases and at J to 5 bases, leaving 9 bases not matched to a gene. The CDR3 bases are TGTGCCAGCAGTGTCAGGCAGGGGGCCGGGGAGACCCAGTACTTC. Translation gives CASSVRQGAGETQYF.

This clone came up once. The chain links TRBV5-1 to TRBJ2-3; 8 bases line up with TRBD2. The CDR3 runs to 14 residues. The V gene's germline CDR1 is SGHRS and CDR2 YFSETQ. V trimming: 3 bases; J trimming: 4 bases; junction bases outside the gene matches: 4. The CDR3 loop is CASSSGGAPDTQYF. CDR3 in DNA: TGCGCCAGCAGCTCCGGGGGGGCCCCAGATACGCAGTATTTT.

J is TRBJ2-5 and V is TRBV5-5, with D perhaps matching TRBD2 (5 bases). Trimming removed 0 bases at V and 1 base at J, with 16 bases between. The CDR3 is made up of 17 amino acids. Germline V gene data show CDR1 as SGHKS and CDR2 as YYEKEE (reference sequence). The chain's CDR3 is CASSLGDTRSLQETQYF. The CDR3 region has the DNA TGTGCCAGCAGCTTGGGCGACACTAGGAGCCTCCAAGAGACCCAGTACTTC.

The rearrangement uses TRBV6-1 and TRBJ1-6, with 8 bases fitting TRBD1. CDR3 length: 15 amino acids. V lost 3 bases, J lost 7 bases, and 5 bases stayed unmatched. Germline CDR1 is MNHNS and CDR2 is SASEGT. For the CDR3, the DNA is TGTGCCAGCAGTGATGGGCAGGGGGCGAATTCACCCCTCCACTTT. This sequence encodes CASSDGQGANSPLHF.

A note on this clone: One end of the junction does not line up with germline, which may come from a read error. CDR3 bases: TGTGCCAGCAGTTTAACAGGGAACTCTGAAGCTTTCTTT. It codes for CASSLTGNSEAFF. The rearrangement links TRBV7-9 to TRBJ1-1; maybe TRBD1 (6 bases). The CDR3 has 13 residues. Germline V gene sequence: CDR1 SEHNR, CDR2 FQNEAQ (reference sequence).

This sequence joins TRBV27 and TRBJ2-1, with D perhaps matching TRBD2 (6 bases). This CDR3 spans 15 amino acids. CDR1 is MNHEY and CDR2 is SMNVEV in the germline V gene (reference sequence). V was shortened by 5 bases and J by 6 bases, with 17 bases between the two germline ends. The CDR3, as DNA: TGTGCCAGCAGTCCTCGGGACTTCTTTTTCAATGAGCAGTTCTTC. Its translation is CASSPRDFFFNEQFF.

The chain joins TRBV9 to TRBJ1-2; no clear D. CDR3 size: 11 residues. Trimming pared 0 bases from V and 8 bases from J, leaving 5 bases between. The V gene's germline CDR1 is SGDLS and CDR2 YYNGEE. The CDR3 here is CASSVGRGYTF. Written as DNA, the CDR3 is TGTGCCAGCAGCGTAGGCAGGGGCTACACCTTC.

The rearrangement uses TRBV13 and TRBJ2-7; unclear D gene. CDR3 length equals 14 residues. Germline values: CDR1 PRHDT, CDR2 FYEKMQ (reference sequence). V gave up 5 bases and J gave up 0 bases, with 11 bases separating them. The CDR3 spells CASSETAGSYEQYF. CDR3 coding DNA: TGTGCCAGCAGCGAAACCGCAGGCTCCTACGAGCAGTACTTC.

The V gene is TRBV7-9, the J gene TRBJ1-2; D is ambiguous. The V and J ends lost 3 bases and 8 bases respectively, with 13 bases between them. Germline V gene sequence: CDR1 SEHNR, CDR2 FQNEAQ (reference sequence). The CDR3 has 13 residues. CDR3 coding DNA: TGTGCCAGCAGCTTTAGCGGGGTTGAAGGCTACACCTTC. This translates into CASSFSGVEGYTF.

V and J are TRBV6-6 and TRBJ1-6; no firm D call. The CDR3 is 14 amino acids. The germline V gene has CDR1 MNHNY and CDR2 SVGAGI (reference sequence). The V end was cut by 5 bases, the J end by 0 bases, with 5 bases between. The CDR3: CASSPYSYNSPLHF. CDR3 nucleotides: TGTGCCAGCAGTCCCTACTCCTATAATTCACCCCTCCACTTT.

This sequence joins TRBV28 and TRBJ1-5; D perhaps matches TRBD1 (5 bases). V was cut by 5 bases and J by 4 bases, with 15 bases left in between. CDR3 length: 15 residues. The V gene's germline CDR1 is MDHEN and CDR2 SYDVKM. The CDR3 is CASSTQGRRNQPQHF. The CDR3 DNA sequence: TGTGCCAGCAGTACCCAGGGTAGACGGAATCAGCCCCAGCATTTT.

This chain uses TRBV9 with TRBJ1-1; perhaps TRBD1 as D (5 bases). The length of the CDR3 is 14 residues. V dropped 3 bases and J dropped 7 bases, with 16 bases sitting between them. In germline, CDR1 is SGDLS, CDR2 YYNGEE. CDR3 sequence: CASSAAVRGGEAFF. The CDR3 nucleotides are TGTGCCAGCAGCGCCGCCGTACGGGGGGGTGAAGCTTTCTTT.

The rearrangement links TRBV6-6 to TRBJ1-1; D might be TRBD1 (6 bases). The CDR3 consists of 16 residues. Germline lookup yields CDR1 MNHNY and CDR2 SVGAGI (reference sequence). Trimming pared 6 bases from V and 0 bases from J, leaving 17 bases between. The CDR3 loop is CASRMTLPGVNTEAFF. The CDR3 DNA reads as TGTGCCAGCAGGATGACACTTCCAGGGGTGAACACTGAAGCTTTCTTT.

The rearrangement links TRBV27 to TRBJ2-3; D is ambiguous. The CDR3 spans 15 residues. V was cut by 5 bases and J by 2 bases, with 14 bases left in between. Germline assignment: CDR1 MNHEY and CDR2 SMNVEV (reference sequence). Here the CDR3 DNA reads TGTGCCAGCAGTCCCACCATAGAGAACACAGATACGCAGTATTTT. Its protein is CASSPTIENTDTQYF.

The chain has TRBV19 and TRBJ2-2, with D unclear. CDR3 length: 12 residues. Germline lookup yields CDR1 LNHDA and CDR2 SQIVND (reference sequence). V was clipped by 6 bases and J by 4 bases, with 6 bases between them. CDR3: CASRHSTGELFF. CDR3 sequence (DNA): TGTGCCAGTAGACACAGCACCGGGGAGCTGTTTTTT.

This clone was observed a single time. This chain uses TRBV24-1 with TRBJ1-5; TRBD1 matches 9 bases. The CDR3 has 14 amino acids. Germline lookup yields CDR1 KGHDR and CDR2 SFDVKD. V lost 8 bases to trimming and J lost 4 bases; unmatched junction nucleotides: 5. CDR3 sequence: CATTGTGWNQPQHF. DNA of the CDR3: TGTGCCACCACAGGGACAGGGTGGAATCAGCCCCAGCATTTT.

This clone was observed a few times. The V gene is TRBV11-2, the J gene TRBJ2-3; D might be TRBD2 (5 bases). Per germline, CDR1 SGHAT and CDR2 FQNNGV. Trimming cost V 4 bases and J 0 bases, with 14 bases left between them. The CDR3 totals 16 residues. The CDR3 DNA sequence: TGTGCCAGCAGCTACGGACTGATTTCTAGCACAGATACGCAGTATTTT. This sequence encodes CASSYGLISSTDTQYF. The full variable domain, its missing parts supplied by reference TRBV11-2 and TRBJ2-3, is EAGVAQSPRYKIIEKRQSVAFWCNPISGHATLYWYQQILGQGPKLLIQFQNNGVVDDSQLPKDRFSAERLKGVDSTLKIQPAKLEDSAVYLCASSYGLISSTDTQYFGPGTRLTVL.

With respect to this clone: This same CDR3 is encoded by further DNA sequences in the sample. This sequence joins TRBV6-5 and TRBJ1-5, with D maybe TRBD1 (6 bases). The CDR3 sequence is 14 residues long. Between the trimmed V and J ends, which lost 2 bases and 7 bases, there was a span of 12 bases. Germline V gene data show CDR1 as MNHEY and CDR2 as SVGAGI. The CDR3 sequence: CASSYTGQGQPQHF. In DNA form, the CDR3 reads TGTGCCAGCAGTTACACAGGGCAAGGCCAGCCCCAGCATTTT.

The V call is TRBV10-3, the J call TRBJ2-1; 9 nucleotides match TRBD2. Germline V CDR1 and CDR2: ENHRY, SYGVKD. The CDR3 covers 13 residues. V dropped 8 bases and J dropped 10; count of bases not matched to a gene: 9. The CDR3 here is CAIGTSSDGEQFF. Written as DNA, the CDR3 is TGTGCCATCGGGACTAGCTCGGACGGGGAGCAGTTCTTC.

The CDR3 sequence: CAIGQGGVNTEAFF. Here the CDR3 DNA reads TGTGCCATCGGACAGGGGGGGGTGAACACTGAAGCTTTCTTT. J is TRBJ1-1 and V is TRBV10-3; 10 bases fit TRBD1. Germline V gives CDR1 ENHRY, CDR2 SYGVKD. After removal of 8 bases from V and 0 bases from J, the junction contained 3 bases not matched to a gene. The CDR3 is made up of 14 amino acids.

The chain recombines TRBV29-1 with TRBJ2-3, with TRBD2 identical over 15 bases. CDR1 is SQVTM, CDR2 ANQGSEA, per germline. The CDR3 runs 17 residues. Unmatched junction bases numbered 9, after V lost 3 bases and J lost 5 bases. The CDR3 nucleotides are TGCAGCGTTGACGCCGGGACTAGCGGGGGGCCGGTAGATACGCAGTATTTT. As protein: CSVDAGTSGGPVDTQYF.